The rows below give T cell receptor beta chains drawn from one sample of a study of CD8 T cells in ankylosing spondylitis. A single record per CDR3 protein comes from TCRdb applying MiXCR to the 5' RACE reads. The table shows just under 550,000 distinct CDR3 sequences, with 10% to 15% occurring only once. The sample comprised blood, either unsorted or a sorted T cell fraction (not recorded which). The receptors derive from a male donor with ankylosing spondylitis. CDR3s include the opening cysteine and the closing phenylalanine or tryptophan. D genes are given only for firm matches. Part of the rows lack a size; the others show once, few, many or a class for expanded clones.

cdr3_nt: TGTGCCAGCAGCGCGACGGGACTAGCGGGAGAAGGAGAGACCCAGTACTTC
cdr3_aa: CASSATGLAGEGETQYF
v_call: TRBV7-8
cdr3_length: 17
clone_size: many
j_call: TRBJ2-5
d_call: TRBD2

cdr3_nt: TGCGCCAGCAGCTTGGCTGCCCCCGGGGAGCTGTTTTTT
cdr3_aa: CASSLAAPGELFF
v_call: TRBV5-1
cdr3_length: 13
clone_size: few
j_call: TRBJ2-2
d_call: .

cdr3_nt: TGCGCCAGCAGCTTGCAGAGGACCGGGGAGCTGTTTTTT
cdr3_aa: CASSLQRTGELFF
v_call: TRBV5-1
cdr3_length: 13
clone_size: .
j_call: TRBJ2-2
d_call: .

cdr3_nt: TGTGCCAGCAGCCTCCTCGGGACCGGAGGAACTGAAGCTTTCTTT
cdr3_aa: CASSLLGTGGTEAFF
v_call: TRBV7-9
cdr3_length: 15
clone_size: .
j_call: TRBJ1-1
d_call: .

cdr3_nt: TGTGCCAGCAGCCAAGAGGGGGCGGGAGAGGGCTACAATGAGCAGTTCTTC
cdr3_aa: CASSQEGAGEGYNEQFF
v_call: TRBV4-2
cdr3_length: 17
clone_size: .
j_call: TRBJ2-1
d_call: .

cdr3_nt: TGCGCCAGCAGCTTTTACGGCCAAGAGACCCAGTACTTC
cdr3_aa: CASSFYGQETQYF
v_call: TRBV5-1
cdr3_length: 13
clone_size: few
j_call: TRBJ2-5
d_call: .

cdr3_nt: TGTGCCAGCACCGTACCCCCGGGAGACGGGGAGCTGTTTTTT
cdr3_aa: CASTVPPGDGELFF
v_call: TRBV9
cdr3_length: 14
clone_size: .
j_call: TRBJ2-2
d_call: .

cdr3_nt: TGCAGTGCTAAGGAGGGGGGGAACACTGAAGCTTTCTTT
cdr3_aa: CSAKEGGNTEAFF
v_call: TRBV20-1
cdr3_length: 13
clone_size: .
j_call: TRBJ1-1
d_call: .

cdr3_nt: TGTGCCAGCAGCTGGGGCAGCACAGATACGCAGTATTTT
cdr3_aa: CASSWGSTDTQYF
v_call: TRBV11-3
cdr3_length: 13
clone_size: .
j_call: TRBJ2-3
d_call: .

cdr3_nt: TGTGCCAGCAGCTTAGATCCCGGACTAGCGGGTTCCTTTTACGAGCAGTACTTC
cdr3_aa: CASSLDPGLAGSFYEQYF
v_call: TRBV11-2
cdr3_length: 18
clone_size: many
j_call: TRBJ2-7
d_call: TRBD2

cdr3_nt: TGCGCCAGCAGCGGAGCCCGGGGACTCGGGGAGCTGTTTTTT
cdr3_aa: CASSGARGLGELFF
v_call: TRBV4-1
cdr3_length: 14
clone_size: .
j_call: TRBJ2-2
d_call: .

cdr3_nt: TGCGCCAGCAGCACCGGACTAGCGGGAGTAGTGGAGACCCAGTACTTC
cdr3_aa: CASSTGLAGVVETQYF
v_call: TRBV5-1
cdr3_length: 16
clone_size: many
j_call: TRBJ2-5
d_call: TRBD2

cdr3_nt: TGTGCCAGCGCCCTTGACGGCCTGGGGGTCAATACGCAGTATTTT
cdr3_aa: CASALDGLGVNTQYF
v_call: TRBV11-2
cdr3_length: 15
clone_size: many
j_call: TRBJ2-3
d_call: .

cdr3_nt: TGTGCCAGCAGCTATAGCGGGAGGCGGGAGACCCAGTACTTC
cdr3_aa: CASSYSGRRETQYF
v_call: TRBV7-2
cdr3_length: 14
clone_size: .
j_call: TRBJ2-5
d_call: TRBD2

cdr3_nt: TGCGCCAGCACTCAACAGGGGGCAATGACTGAAGCTTTCTTT
cdr3_aa: CASTQQGAMTEAFF
v_call: TRBV5-1
cdr3_length: 14
clone_size: .
j_call: TRBJ1-1
d_call: TRBD1

cdr3_nt: TGTGCCAGCGAAATATCTGACAATGAGCAGTTCTTC
cdr3_aa: CASEISDNEQFF
v_call: TRBV11-1
cdr3_length: 12
clone_size: many
j_call: TRBJ2-1
d_call: .

cdr3_nt: TGCAGCGTTGGGGGGGGACAGGGGGCGGATGAGCAGTTCTTC
cdr3_aa: CSVGGGQGADEQFF
v_call: TRBV29-1
cdr3_length: 14
clone_size: .
j_call: TRBJ2-1
d_call: TRBD1

cdr3_nt: TGTGCCACCAGCAGCTATAATTCACCCCTCCACTTT
cdr3_aa: CATSSYNSPLHF
v_call: TRBV15
cdr3_length: 12
clone_size: few
j_call: TRBJ1-6
d_call: .

cdr3_nt: TGCAGTGCTAGAGAGGGAGTTCCCCAGTACTTC
cdr3_aa: CSAREGVPQYF
v_call: TRBV20-1
cdr3_length: 11
clone_size: few
j_call: TRBJ2-7
d_call: .

cdr3_nt: TGCGCCAGCAGTGAGCAGGTCCGCTATGGCTACACCTTC
cdr3_aa: CASSEQVRYGYTF
v_call: TRBV10-2
cdr3_length: 13
clone_size: few
j_call: TRBJ1-2
d_call: .

cdr3_nt: TGCAGTGCTCCAAAAGTCCCCTACAATGAGCAGTTCTTC
cdr3_aa: CSAPKVPYNEQFF
v_call: TRBV20-1
cdr3_length: 13
clone_size: .
j_call: TRBJ2-1
d_call: .

cdr3_nt: TGTGCCAGCAGTGAAAAGATCGAGCAGTACTTC
cdr3_aa: CASSEKIEQYF
v_call: TRBV2
cdr3_length: 11
clone_size: .
j_call: TRBJ2-7
d_call: .

cdr3_nt: TGTGCCAGCAGCTTAACACCGGGACTAGCGGGAACCCACTCCTACAATGAGCAGTTCTTC
cdr3_aa: CASSLTPGLAGTHSYNEQFF
v_call: TRBV11-1
cdr3_length: 20
clone_size: many
j_call: TRBJ2-1
d_call: TRBD2

cdr3_nt: TGCAGTGCTTCCCGGACTAGCGGGTACAGCACAGATACGCAGTATTTT
cdr3_aa: CSASRTSGYSTDTQYF
v_call: TRBV20-1
cdr3_length: 16
clone_size: few
j_call: TRBJ2-3
d_call: TRBD2

cdr3_nt: TGTGCCAGCAGCCAGGGCGGAGAGACAGATACGCAGTATTTT
cdr3_aa: CASSQGGETDTQYF
v_call: TRBV3-1
cdr3_length: 14
clone_size: .
j_call: TRBJ2-3
d_call: .

cdr3_nt: TGCAGCGTTGAAGATCGGGCCGGCCGTCAGGGGCAGTTCTTC
cdr3_aa: CSVEDRAGRQGQFF
v_call: TRBV29-1
cdr3_length: 14
clone_size: few
j_call: TRBJ2-1
d_call: .

cdr3_nt: TGCAGCGTGAAGGGTCAAGGGCGTAACACCGGGGAGCTGTTTTTT
cdr3_aa: CSVKGQGRNTGELFF
v_call: TRBV29-1
cdr3_length: 15
clone_size: few
j_call: TRBJ2-2
d_call: .

cdr3_nt: TGCAGTGCTAGCGCGGTAGAGTCTGGAAACACCATATATTTT
cdr3_aa: CSASAVESGNTIYF
v_call: TRBV20-1
cdr3_length: 14
clone_size: .
j_call: TRBJ1-3
d_call: .

cdr3_nt: TGTGCCAGCAGTTTATCGCAGGGGGAAAAACTGTTTTTT
cdr3_aa: CASSLSQGEKLFF
v_call: TRBV12-3/TRBV12-4
cdr3_length: 13
clone_size: many
j_call: TRBJ1-4
d_call: .

cdr3_nt: TGCAGTGCTAGACAGGGGGGGGATCAGCCCCAGCATTTT
cdr3_aa: CSARQGGDQPQHF
v_call: TRBV20-1
cdr3_length: 13
clone_size: few
j_call: TRBJ1-5
d_call: TRBD1

cdr3_nt: TGCAGCGGGGCCAGGGGCTTGAACACTGAAGCTTTCTTT
cdr3_aa: CSGARGLNTEAFF
v_call: TRBV29-1
cdr3_length: 13
clone_size: few
j_call: TRBJ1-1
d_call: .

cdr3_nt: TGTGCCAGCTCACCACCGCATTTCCAGGGAAGGGACACCGGGGAGCTGTTTTTT
cdr3_aa: CASSPPHFQGRDTGELFF
v_call: TRBV18
cdr3_length: 18
clone_size: few
j_call: TRBJ2-2
d_call: .

cdr3_nt: TGCGCCAGCAGTCCCGCGGGGGGAATTCGAGAGACCCAGTACTTC
cdr3_aa: CASSPAGGIRETQYF
v_call: TRBV5-1
cdr3_length: 15
clone_size: few
j_call: TRBJ2-5
d_call: TRBD2

cdr3_nt: TGTGCCAGCAGCTTAGTGAGCGGGAGGGGAGAGAACATCTTC
cdr3_aa: CASSLVSGRGENIF
v_call: TRBV7-9
cdr3_length: 14
clone_size: .
j_call: TRBJ2-1
d_call: TRBD2

cdr3_nt: TGCGCCAGCAGCTTGGCCGGGACAGCCCTATACAATGAGCAGTTCTTC
cdr3_aa: CASSLAGTALYNEQFF
v_call: TRBV5-1
cdr3_length: 16
clone_size: many
j_call: TRBJ2-1
d_call: TRBD1

cdr3_nt: TGCAGTCCGGGAGCCGGGAATGGCTACAATGAGCAGTTCTTC
cdr3_aa: CSPGAGNGYNEQFF
v_call: TRBV20-1
cdr3_length: 14
clone_size: many
j_call: TRBJ2-1
d_call: .

cdr3_nt: TGTGCCACCAGTGATCTCCCTAGCGGACGCACAGATACGCAGTATTTT
cdr3_aa: CATSDLPSGRTDTQYF
v_call: TRBV24-1
cdr3_length: 16
clone_size: few
j_call: TRBJ2-3
d_call: TRBD2

cdr3_nt: TGTGCCAGCAGCTCATATTGGGCAGGGAATAATGAGCAGTTCTTC
cdr3_aa: CASSSYWAGNNEQFF
v_call: TRBV5-6
cdr3_length: 15
clone_size: .
j_call: TRBJ2-1
d_call: .

cdr3_nt: TGTGCCAGTAGTATTTCGGACAGACAAGAGACCCAGTACTTC
cdr3_aa: CASSISDRQETQYF
v_call: TRBV19
cdr3_length: 14
clone_size: few
j_call: TRBJ2-5
d_call: .

cdr3_nt: TGTGCCAGCAGCCCTCAAAGCCAGGCGGAAAAACTGTTTTTT
cdr3_aa: CASSPQSQAEKLFF
v_call: TRBV6-1
cdr3_length: 14
clone_size: few
j_call: TRBJ1-4
d_call: .

cdr3_nt: TGTGCCAGCAGTTACTCAGGACTAGCTGCTAGCACAGATACGCAGTATTTT
cdr3_aa: CASSYSGLAASTDTQYF
v_call: TRBV6-5
cdr3_length: 17
clone_size: few
j_call: TRBJ2-3
d_call: TRBD2

cdr3_nt: TGTGCCAGCAGCGTGAGACAGGGGCTGGGGGAGACCCAGTACTTC
cdr3_aa: CASSVRQGLGETQYF
v_call: TRBV9
cdr3_length: 15
clone_size: .
j_call: TRBJ2-5
d_call: TRBD1

cdr3_nt: TGCAGCGGGGGACAGGGGAACACCGGGGAGCTGTTTTTT
cdr3_aa: CSGGQGNTGELFF
v_call: TRBV20-1
cdr3_length: 13
clone_size: .
j_call: TRBJ2-2
d_call: TRBD1

cdr3_nt: TGTGCCAGCAGCGCCAGAGCGGGAGGGGCAGATACGCAGTATTTT
cdr3_aa: CASSARAGGADTQYF
v_call: TRBV12-3/TRBV12-4
cdr3_length: 15
clone_size: .
j_call: TRBJ2-3
d_call: TRBD2

cdr3_nt: TGTGCCAGCAGAGGAGGGACTCACATCGGAGCTTTCTTT
cdr3_aa: CASRGGTHIGAFF
v_call: TRBV7-9
cdr3_length: 13
clone_size: .
j_call: TRBJ1-1
d_call: .

cdr3_nt: TGCGCCAGCAGCACCAGGATGGGAGAGACCCAGTACTTC
cdr3_aa: CASSTRMGETQYF
v_call: TRBV5-1
cdr3_length: 13
clone_size: few
j_call: TRBJ2-5
d_call: .

cdr3_nt: TGTGCCAGCAGCCAAAATAAGGTCACCGGGGAGCTGTTTTTT
cdr3_aa: CASSQNKVTGELFF
v_call: TRBV4-2
cdr3_length: 14
clone_size: .
j_call: TRBJ2-2
d_call: .

cdr3_nt: TGCAGTGCTCTCCCAGACAGGAACACCGGGGAGCTGTTTTTT
cdr3_aa: CSALPDRNTGELFF
v_call: TRBV20-1
cdr3_length: 14
clone_size: .
j_call: TRBJ2-2
d_call: .